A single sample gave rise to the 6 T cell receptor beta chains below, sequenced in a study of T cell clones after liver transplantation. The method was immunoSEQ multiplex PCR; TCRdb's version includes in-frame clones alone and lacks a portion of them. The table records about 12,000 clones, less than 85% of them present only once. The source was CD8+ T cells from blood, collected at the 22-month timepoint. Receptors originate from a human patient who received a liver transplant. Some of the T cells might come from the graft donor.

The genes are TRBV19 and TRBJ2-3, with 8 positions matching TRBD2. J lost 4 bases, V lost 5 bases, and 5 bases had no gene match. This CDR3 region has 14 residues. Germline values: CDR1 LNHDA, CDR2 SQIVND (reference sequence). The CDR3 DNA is TGTGCCAGTAGTTTCGGACTAGCAGCAGATACGCAGTATTTT. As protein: CASSFGLAADTQYF.

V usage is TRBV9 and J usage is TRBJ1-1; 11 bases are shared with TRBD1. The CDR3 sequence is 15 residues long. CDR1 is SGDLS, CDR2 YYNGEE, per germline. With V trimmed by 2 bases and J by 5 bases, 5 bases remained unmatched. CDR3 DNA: TGTGCCAGCAGCGTTCCGGGACAGGGGGGAACTGAAGCTTTCTTT. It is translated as CASSVPGQGGTEAFF.

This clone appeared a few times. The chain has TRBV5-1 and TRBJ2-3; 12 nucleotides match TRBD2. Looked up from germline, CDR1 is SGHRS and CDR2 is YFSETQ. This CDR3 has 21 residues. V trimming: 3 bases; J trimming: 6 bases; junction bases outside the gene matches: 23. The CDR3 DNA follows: TGCGCCAGCAGCTACTCCCCAGACAGGGAGCTAGCGGGAGGGCCAGTGGATACGCAGTATTTT. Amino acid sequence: CASSYSPDRELAGGPVDTQYF.

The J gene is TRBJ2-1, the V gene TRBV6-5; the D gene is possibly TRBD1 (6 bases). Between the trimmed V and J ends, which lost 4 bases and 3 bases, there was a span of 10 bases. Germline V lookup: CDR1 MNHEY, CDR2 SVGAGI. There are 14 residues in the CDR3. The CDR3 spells CASSFGQSYNEQFF. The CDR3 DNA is TGTGCCAGCAGTTTTGGACAGAGCTACAATGAGCAGTTCTTC.

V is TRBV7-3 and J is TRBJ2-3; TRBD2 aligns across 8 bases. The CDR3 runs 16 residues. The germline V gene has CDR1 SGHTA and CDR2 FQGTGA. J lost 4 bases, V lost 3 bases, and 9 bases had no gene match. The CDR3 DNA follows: TGTGCCAGCAGCTTCGGGACTAGTGGTCGGGCAGATACGCAGTATTTT. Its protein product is CASSFGTSGRADTQYF.

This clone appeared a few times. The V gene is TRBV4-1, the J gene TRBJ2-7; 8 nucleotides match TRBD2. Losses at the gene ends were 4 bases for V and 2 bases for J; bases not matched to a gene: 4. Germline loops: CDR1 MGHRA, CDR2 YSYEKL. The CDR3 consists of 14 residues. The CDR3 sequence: CASSPGTRAYEQYF. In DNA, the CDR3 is TGCGCCAGCAGCCCGGGGACTAGGGCCTACGAGCAGTACTTC.